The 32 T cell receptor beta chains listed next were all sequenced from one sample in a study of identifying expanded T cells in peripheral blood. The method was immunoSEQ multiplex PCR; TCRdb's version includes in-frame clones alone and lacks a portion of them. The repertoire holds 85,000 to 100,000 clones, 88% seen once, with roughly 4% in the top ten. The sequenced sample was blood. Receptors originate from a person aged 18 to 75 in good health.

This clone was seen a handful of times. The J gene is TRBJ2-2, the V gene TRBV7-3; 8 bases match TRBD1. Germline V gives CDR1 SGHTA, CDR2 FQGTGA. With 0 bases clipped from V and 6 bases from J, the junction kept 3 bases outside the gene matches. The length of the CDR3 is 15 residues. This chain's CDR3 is CASSLTSGQAGELFF. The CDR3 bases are TGTGCCAGCAGCTTAACGTCGGGACAGGCCGGGGAGCTGTTTTTT. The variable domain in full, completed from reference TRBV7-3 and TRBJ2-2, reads GAGVSQTPSNKVTEKGKYVELRCDPISGHTALYWYRQSLGQGPEFLIYFQGTGAADDSGLPNDRFFAVRPEGSVSTLKIQRTERGDSAVYLCASSLTSGQAGELFFGEGSRLTVL.

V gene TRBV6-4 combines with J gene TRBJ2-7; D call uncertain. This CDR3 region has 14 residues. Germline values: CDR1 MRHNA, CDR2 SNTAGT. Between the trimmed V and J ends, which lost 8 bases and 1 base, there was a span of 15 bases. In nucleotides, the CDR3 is TGTGCCAGCGACAAGCAGTACGGGTCCTACGAGCAGTACTTC. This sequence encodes CASDKQYGSYEQYF.

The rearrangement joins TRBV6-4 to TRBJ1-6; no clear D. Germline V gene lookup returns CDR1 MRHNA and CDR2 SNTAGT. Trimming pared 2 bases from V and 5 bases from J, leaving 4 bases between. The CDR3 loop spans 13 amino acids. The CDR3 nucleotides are TGTGCCAGCAGTGACGGAGATAATTCACCCCTCCACTTT. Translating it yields CASSDGDNSPLHF.

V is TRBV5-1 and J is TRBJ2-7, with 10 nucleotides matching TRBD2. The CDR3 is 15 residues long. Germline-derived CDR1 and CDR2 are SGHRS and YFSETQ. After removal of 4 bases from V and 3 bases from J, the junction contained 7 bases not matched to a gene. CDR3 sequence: CASSARLAGNYEQYF. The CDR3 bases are TGCGCCAGCAGCGCGCGACTAGCGGGCAACTACGAGCAGTACTTC.

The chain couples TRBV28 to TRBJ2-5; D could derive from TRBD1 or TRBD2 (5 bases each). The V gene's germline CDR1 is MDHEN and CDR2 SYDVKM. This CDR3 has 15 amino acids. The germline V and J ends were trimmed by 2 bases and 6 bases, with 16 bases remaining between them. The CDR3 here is CASSLEGRRLQTQYF. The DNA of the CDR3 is TGTGCCAGCAGTTTAGAGGGACGGAGACTGCAGACCCAGTACTTC.

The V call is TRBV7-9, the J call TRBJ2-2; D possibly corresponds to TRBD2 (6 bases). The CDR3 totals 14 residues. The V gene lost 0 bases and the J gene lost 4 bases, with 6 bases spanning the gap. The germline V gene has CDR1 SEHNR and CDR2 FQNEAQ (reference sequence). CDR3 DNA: TGTGCCAGCAGCTTAGCCGGGGGCACCGGGGAGCTGTTTTTT. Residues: CASSLAGGTGELFF.

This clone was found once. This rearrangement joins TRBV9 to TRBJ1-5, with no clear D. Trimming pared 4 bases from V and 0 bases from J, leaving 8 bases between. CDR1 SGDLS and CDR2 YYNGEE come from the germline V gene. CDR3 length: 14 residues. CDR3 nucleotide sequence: TGTGCCAGCAGCCGGGATCCTAGCAATCAGCCCCAGCATTTT. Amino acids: CASSRDPSNQPQHF.

The CDR3 reads CASSQDVGVGSEKLFF. In DNA form, the CDR3 reads TGTGCCAGCAGCCAAGATGTAGGGGTGGGGAGCGAAAAACTGTTTTTT. V and J are TRBV5-4 and TRBJ1-4; D perhaps matches TRBD1 (5 bases). The CDR3 is 16 amino acids. CDR1 is SGHNT, CDR2 YYREEE, per germline (reference sequence). The ends were cut back, 4 bases at V and 8 bases at J, with 21 bases in the middle.

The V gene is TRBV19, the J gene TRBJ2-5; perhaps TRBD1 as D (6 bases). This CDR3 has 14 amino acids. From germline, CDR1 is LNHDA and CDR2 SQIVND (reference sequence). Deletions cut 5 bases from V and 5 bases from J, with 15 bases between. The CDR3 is CASSGRGSWETQYF. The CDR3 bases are TGTGCCAGTAGTGGCAGGGGTAGCTGGGAGACCCAGTACTTC.

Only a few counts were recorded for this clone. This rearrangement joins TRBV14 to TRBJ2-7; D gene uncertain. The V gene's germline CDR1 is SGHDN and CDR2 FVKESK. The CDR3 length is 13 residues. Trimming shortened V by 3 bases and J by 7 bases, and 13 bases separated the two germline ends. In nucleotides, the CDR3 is TGTGCCAGCAGCCATCTGGGGTTGGGAGAGCAGTACTTC. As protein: CASSHLGLGEQYF. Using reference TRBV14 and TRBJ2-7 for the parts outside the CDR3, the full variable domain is EAGVTQFPSHSVIEKGQTVTLRCDPISGHDNLYWYRRVMGKEIKFLLHFVKESKQDESGMPNNRFLAERTGGTYSTLKVQPAELEDSGVYFCASSHLGLGEQYFGPGTRLTVT.

The CDR3 spells CASSLQGTGANVLTF. CDR3 nucleotide sequence: TGTGCCAGCAGTCTACAGGGGACTGGGGCCAACGTCCTGACTTTC. The chain links TRBV6-5 to TRBJ2-6; TRBD1 aligns across 7 bases. V lost 5 bases and J lost 2; bases outside the gene matches: 3. Germline V gives CDR1 MNHEY, CDR2 SVGAGI. The CDR3 length is 15 residues.

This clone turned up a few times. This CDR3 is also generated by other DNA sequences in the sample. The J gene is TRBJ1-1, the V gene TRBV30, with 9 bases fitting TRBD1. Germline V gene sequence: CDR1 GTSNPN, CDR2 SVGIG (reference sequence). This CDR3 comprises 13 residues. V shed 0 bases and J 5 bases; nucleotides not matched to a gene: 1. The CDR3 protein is CAWSVDRGTEAFF. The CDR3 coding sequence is TGTGCCTGGAGTGTTGACAGGGGGACTGAAGCTTTCTTT.

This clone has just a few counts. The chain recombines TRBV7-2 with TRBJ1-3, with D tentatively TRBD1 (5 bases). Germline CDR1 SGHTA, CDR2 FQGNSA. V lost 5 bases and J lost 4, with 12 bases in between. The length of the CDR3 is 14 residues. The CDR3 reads CASSPRQLGNTIYF. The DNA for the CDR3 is TGTGCCAGCAGCCCCCGACAGCTGGGAAACACCATATATTTT.

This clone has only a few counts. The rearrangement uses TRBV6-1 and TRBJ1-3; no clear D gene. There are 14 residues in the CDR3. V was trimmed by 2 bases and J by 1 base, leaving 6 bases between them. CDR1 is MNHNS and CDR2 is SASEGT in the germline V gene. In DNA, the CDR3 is TGTGCCAGCAGTGAAACAGTTTCTGGAAACACCATATATTTT. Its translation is CASSETVSGNTIYF.

The CDR3 is CASSFDSNQPQHF. Here the CDR3 DNA reads TGCGCCAGCAGCTTTGACAGTAATCAGCCCCAGCATTTT. The genes are TRBV5-1 and TRBJ1-5; possible D gene TRBD1, 5 bases. The V gene lost 2 bases and the J gene lost 4 bases, with 7 bases spanning the gap. The CDR3 length is 13 residues. CDR1 and CDR2 from the germline V gene are SGHRS and YFSETQ.

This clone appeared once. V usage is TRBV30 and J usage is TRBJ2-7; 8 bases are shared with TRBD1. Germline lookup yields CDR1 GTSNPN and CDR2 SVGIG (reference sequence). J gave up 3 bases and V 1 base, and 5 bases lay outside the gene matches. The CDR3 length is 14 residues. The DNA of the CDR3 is TGTGCCTGGAGTGCCGGGACAGGCCTCTACGAGCAGTACTTC. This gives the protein CAWSAGTGLYEQYF. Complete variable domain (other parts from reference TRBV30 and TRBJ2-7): SQTIHQWPATLVQPVGSPLSLECTVEGTSNPNLYWYRQAAGRGLQLLFYSVGIGQISSEVPQNLSASRPQDRQFILSSKKLLLSDSGFYLCAWSAGTGLYEQYFGPGTRLTVT.

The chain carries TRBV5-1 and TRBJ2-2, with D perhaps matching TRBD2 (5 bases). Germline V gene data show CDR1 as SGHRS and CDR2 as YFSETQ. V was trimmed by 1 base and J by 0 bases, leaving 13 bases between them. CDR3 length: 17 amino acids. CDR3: CASSLRGILTNTGELFF. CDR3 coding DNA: TGCGCCAGCAGCTTGAGAGGGATTTTAACGAACACCGGGGAGCTGTTTTTT. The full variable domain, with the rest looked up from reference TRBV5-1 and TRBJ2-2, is KAGVTQTPRYLIKTRGQQVTLSCSPISGHRSVSWYQQTPGQGLQFLFEYFSETQRNKGNFPGRFSGRQFSNSRSEMNVSTLELGDSALYLCASSLRGILTNTGELFFGEGSRLTVL.

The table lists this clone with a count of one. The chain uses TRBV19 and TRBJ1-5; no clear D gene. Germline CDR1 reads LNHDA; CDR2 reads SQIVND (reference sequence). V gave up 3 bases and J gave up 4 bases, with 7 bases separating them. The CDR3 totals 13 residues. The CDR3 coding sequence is TGTGCCAGTAGTATGTGGGGAAATCAGCCCCAGCATTTT. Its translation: CASSMWGNQPQHF.

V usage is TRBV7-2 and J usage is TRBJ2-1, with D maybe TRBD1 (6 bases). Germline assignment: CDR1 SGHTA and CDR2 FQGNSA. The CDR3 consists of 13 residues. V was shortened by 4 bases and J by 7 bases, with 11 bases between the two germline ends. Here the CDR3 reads CASSSDRLNEQFF. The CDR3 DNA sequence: TGTGCCAGCAGCTCAGACAGGCTAAATGAGCAGTTCTTC.

CDR3 in DNA: TGTGCCAGCAGTTCGCGGGGGGAAAAACTGTTTTTT. Residues: CASSSRGEKLFF. V is TRBV28 and J is TRBJ1-4; maybe TRBD1 (5 bases). Between the trimmed V and J ends, which lost 4 bases and 8 bases, there was a span of 8 bases. The CDR3 is made up of 12 amino acids. In germline, CDR1 is MDHEN, CDR2 SYDVKM.

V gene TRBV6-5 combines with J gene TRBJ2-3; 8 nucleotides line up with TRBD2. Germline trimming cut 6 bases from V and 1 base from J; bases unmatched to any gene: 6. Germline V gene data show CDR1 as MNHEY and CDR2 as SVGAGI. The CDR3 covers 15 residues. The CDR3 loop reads CASRLTSGGTDTQYF. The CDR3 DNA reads TGTGCCAGCAGACTCACTAGCGGAGGCACAGATACGCAGTATTTT.

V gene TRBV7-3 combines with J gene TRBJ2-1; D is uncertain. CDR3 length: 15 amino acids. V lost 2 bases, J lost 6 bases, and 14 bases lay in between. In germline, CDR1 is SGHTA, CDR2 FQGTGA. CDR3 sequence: CASSLWVESGNEQFF. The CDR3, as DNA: TGTGCCAGCAGCTTATGGGTAGAGAGTGGCAATGAGCAGTTCTTC.

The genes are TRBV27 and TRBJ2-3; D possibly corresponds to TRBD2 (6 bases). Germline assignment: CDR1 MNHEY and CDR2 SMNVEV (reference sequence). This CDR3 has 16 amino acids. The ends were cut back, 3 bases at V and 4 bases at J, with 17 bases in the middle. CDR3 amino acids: CASSLNRLGGADTQYF. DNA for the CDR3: TGTGCCAGCAGTTTGAATCGGCTGGGCGGGGCAGATACGCAGTATTTT.

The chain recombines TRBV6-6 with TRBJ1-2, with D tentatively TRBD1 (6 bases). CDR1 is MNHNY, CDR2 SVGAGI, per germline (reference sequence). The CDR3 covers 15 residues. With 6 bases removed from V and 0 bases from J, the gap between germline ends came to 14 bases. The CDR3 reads CASSGQRRPNYGYTF. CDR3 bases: TGTGCCAGCAGCGGACAGAGGCGGCCTAACTATGGCTACACCTTC.

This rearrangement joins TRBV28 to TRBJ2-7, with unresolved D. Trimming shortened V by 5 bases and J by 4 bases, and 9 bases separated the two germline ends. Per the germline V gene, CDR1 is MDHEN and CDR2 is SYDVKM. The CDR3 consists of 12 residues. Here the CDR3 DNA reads TGTGCCAGCAGTCTGCAGGAATACGAGCAGTACTTC. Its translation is CASSLQEYEQYF. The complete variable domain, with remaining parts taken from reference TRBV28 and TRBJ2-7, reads DVKVTQSSRYLVKRTGEKVFLECVQDMDHENMFWYRQDPGLGLRLIYFSYDVKMKEKGDIPEGYSVSREKKERFSLILESASTNQTSMYLCASSLQEYEQYFGPGTRLTVT.

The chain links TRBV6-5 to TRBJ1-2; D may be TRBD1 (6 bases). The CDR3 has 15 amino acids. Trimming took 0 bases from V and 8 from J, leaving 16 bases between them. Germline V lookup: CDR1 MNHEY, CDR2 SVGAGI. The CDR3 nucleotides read TGTGCCAGCAGTTACTCGATGTCAAATCAGGGGGGCTACACCTTC. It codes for CASSYSMSNQGGYTF.

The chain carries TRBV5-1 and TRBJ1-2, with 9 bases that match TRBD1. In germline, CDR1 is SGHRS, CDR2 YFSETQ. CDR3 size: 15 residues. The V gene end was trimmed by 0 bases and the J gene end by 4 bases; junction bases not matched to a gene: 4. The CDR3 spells CASSLEGQGLYGYTF. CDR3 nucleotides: TGCGCCAGCAGCTTGGAGGGACAGGGCCTCTATGGCTACACCTTC.

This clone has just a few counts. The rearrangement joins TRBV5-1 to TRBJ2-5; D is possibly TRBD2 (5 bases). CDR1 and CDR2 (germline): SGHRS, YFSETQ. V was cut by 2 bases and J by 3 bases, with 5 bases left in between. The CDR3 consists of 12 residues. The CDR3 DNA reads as TGCGCCAGCAGCTTCGGGAAAGAGACCCAGTACTTC. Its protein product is CASSFGKETQYF.

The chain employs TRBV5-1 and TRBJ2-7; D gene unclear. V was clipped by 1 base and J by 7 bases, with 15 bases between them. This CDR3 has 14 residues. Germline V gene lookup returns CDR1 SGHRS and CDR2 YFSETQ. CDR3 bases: TGCGCCAGCAGCTTGCCAGGAGCCGTGGGAGAGCAGTACTTC. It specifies CASSLPGAVGEQYF.

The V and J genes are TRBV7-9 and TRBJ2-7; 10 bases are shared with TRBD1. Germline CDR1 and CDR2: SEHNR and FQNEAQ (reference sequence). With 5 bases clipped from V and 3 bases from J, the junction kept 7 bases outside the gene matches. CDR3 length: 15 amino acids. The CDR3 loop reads CASSLRTGGDYEQYF. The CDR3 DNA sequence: TGTGCCAGCAGCCTAAGGACAGGGGGAGACTACGAGCAGTACTTC.

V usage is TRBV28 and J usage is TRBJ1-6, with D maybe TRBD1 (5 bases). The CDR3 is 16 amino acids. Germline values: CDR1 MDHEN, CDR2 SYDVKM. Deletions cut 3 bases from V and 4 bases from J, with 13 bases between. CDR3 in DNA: TGTGCCAGCAGTTTCATGCAGGGCCTATATAATTCACCCCTCCACTTT. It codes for CASSFMQGLYNSPLHF.

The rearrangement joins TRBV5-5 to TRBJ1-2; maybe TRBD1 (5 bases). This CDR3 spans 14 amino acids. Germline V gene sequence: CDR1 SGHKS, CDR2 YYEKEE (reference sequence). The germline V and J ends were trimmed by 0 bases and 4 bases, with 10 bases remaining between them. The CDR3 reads CASSLEGQAYGYTF. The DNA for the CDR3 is TGTGCCAGCAGCTTGGAAGGACAAGCCTATGGCTACACCTTC.